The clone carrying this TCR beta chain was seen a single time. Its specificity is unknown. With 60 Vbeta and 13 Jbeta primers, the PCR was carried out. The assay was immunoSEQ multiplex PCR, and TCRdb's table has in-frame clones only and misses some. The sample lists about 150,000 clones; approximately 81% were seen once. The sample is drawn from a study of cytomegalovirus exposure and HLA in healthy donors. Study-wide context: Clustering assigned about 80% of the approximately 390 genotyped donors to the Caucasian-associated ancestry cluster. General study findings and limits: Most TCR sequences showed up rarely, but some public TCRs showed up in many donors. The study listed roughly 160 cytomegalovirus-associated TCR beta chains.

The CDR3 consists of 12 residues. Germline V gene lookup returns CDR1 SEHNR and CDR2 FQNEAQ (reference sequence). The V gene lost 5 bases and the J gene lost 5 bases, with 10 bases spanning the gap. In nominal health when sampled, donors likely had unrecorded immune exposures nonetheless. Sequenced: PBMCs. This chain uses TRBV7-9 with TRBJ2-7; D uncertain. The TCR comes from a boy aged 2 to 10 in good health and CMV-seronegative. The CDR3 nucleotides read TGTGCCAGCAGCCACCCGAGTGACGAGCAGTACTTC. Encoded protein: CASSHPSDEQYF.